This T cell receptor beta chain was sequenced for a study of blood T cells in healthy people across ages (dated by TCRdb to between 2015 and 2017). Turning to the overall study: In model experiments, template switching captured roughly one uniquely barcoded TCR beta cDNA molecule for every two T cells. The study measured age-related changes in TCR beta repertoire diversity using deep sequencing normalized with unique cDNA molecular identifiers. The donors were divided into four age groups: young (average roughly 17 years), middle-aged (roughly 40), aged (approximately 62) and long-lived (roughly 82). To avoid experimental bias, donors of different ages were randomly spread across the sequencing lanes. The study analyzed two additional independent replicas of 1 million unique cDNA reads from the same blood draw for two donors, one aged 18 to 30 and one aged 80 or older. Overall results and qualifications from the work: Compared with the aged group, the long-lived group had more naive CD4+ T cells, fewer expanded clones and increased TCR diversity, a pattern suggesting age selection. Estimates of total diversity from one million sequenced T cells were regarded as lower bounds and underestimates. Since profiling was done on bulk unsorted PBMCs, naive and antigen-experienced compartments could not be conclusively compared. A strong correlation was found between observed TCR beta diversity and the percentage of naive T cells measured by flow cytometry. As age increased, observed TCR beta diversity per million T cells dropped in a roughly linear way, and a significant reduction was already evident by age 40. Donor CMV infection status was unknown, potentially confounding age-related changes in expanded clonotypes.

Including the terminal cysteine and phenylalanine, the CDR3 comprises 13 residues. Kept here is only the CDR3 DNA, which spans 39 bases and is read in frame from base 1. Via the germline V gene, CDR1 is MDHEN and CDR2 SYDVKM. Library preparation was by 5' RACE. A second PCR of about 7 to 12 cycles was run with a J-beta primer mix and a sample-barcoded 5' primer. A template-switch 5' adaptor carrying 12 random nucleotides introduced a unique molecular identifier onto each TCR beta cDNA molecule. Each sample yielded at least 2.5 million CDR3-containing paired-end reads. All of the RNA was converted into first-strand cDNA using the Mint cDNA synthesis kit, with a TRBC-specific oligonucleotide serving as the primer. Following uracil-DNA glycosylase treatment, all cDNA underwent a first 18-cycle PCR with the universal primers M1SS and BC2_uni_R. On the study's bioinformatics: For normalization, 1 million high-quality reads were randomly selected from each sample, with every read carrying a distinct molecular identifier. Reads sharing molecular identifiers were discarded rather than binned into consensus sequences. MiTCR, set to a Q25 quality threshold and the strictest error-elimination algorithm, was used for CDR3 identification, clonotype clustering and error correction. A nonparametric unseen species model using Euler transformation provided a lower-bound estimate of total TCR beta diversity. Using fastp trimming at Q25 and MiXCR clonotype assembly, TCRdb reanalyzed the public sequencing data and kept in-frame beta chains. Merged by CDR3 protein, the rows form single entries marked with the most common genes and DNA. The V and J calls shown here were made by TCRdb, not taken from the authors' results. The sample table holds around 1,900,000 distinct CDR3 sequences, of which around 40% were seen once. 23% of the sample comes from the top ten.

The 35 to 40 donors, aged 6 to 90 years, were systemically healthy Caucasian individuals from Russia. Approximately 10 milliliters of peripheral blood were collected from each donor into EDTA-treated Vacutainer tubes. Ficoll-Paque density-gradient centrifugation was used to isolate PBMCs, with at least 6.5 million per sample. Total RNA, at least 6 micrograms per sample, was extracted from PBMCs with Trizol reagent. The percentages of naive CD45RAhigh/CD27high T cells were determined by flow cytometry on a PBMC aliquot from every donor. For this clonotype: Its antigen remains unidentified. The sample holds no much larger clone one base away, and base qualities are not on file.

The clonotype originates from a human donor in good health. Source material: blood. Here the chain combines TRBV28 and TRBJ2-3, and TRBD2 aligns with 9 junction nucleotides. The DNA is TGTGCGGGCGGGGGGGCCGCGACAGATACGCAGTATTTT. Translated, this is CAGGGAATDTQYF.